These 4 T cell receptor beta chains were sequenced from one sample in a study of Ad26.COV2.S vaccination and SARS-CoV-2 variants. Measured with immunoSEQ multiplex PCR; TCRdb has only the in-frame clones, and not every one. The sample includes about 680,000 clones, roughly nine tenths of them seen just once. Treatment of the sample: some 20 received Ad26.COV2.S at low or high dose, single or two shots; roughly 5 received placebo; per-sample allocation not given. Sampling was done on day 63 after the first vaccine or placebo injection. The source was peripheral blood, collected in a trial of Ad26.COV2.S vaccine versus placebo. These receptor sequences come from a person between 18 and 65 years old who received the Ad26.COV2.S COVID-19 vaccine or a placebo.

With respect to this clone: Germline and junction disagree at one end, which may indicate a read error. This chain links TRBV19 with TRBJ1-1, with no clear D. CDR1 is LNHDA and CDR2 is SQIVND in the germline V gene (reference sequence). The CDR3 contains 13 residues. The CDR3 protein is CASSQFQNAEAFF. The CDR3 coding sequence is TGTGCCAGTAGTCAATTTCAGAACGCTGAAGCTTTCTTT.

This chain uses TRBV6-5 with TRBJ2-7, with D possibly TRBD2 on 6 matching bases. V was cut by 0 bases and J by 4 bases, with 13 bases left in between. Germline V lookup: CDR1 MNHEY, CDR2 SVGAGI. The CDR3 extends over 15 amino acids. The CDR3 reads CASSYSKGGKYEQYF. The CDR3 region has the DNA TGTGCCAGCAGTTACTCGAAGGGCGGGAAATACGAGCAGTACTTC.

This clone has ten or more counts. Here the CDR3 DNA reads TGTGCCAGCAGCCAAATGGGTCAGGCAGCAAGGGAGACCCAGTACTTC. Translating gives CASSQMGQAARETQYF. The rearrangement joins TRBV14 to TRBJ2-5; no clear D gene. CDR3 size: 16 residues. V was pared by 2 bases and J by 5 bases, with 18 bases between. Germline V CDR1 and CDR2: SGHDN, FVKESK.

The chain joins TRBV30 to TRBJ1-5; no firm D call. CDR1 is GTSNPN and CDR2 is SVGIG in the germline V gene (reference sequence). Trimming shortened V by 1 base and J by 6 bases, and 10 bases separated the two germline ends. The CDR3 loop spans 13 amino acids. The CDR3 sequence: CAWSGGDRQPQHF. CDR3 in DNA: TGTGCCTGGAGTGGTGGGGATCGTCAGCCCCAGCATTTT.